Following are 18 T cell receptor beta chains from one sample sequenced in a study of T cell responses to AZD1222 COVID-19 vaccine. Some clones are missing from TCRdb's copy, which holds only in-frame ones; the method was immunoSEQ multiplex PCR. The profile shows 95,000 to 150,000 clones, 92% of them singletons. The sequenced sample was peripheral blood, obtained 28 days after the second AZD1222 dose. Every receptor here comes from an adult who received the AZD1222 COVID-19 vaccine.

The CDR3 sequence: CASSEGTSGIEQFF. The CDR3 nucleotides read TGTGCCAGCAGCGAGGGGACTAGCGGTATTGAGCAGTTCTTC. The rearrangement joins TRBV13 to TRBJ2-1, with 11 bases fitting TRBD2. The CDR3 length is 14 residues. Trimming cost V 5 bases and J 9 bases; bases outside gene matches: 6. CDR1 and CDR2 (germline): PRHDT, FYEKMQ (reference sequence).

This clone has just one count. The chain carries TRBV6-5 and TRBJ1-5; D not certain. V lost 2 bases, J lost 4 bases, and 12 bases lay in between. Germline loops: CDR1 MNHEY, CDR2 SVGAGI. The CDR3 sequence is 15 residues long. The CDR3 DNA reads as TGTGCCAGCAGTTACGCGGGGTCGCCAAATCAGCCCCAGCATTTT. Its translation: CASSYAGSPNQPQHF.

There are a few counts of this clone. The gene calls are TRBV6-5 and TRBJ2-7; 7 positions match TRBD1. The trim removed 3 bases at V and 6 bases at J, leaving 8 bases unmatched. The CDR3 has 14 residues. Germline CDR1 reads MNHEY; CDR2 reads SVGAGI. The CDR3 DNA reads TGTGCCAGCAGTTATGACAGGGAAAGGTCCGAGCAGTACTTC. Translating it yields CASSYDRERSEQYF.

The V call is TRBV6-2 or TRBV6-3, the J call TRBJ1-5; possible D gene TRBD1, 5 bases. This CDR3 comprises 15 residues. The V gene lost 5 bases and the J gene lost 4 bases, with 15 bases spanning the gap. Per the germline V gene, CDR1 is MNHEY and CDR2 is SVGEGT. CDR3 loop: CASSRGGAMNQPQHF. The CDR3 DNA follows: TGTGCCAGCAGTCGGGGAGGGGCTATGAATCAGCCCCAGCATTTT.

V is TRBV29-1 and J is TRBJ2-3, with D perhaps TRBD1 (5 bases). Germline CDR1 is SQVTM and CDR2 is ANQGSEA. V lost 1 base and J 3 bases, leaving 8 bases between the germline ends. This CDR3 is built from 13 residues. CDR3 DNA: TGCAGCGTTGAAGGACAGCTTACAGATACGCAGTATTTT. It codes for CSVEGQLTDTQYF.

In its sample, this clone was seen once. CDR3 sequence reads: CASSTYSWTGVGNTIYF. The CDR3 coding sequence is TGTGCCAGCAGCACATATAGTTGGACAGGGGTTGGAAACACCATATATTTT. The chain links TRBV11-2 to TRBJ1-3, with TRBD1 matching 9 bases. J lost 3 bases, V lost 5 bases, and 11 bases had no gene match. The germline V gene has CDR1 SGHAT and CDR2 FQNNGV. The length of the CDR3 is 17 residues. Looking up the rest from reference TRBV11-2 and TRBJ1-3 gives the full variable domain: EAGVAQSPRYKIIEKRQSVAFWCNPISGHATLYWYQQILGQGPKLLIQFQNNGVVDDSQLPKDRFSAERLKGVDSTLKIQPAKLEDSAVYLCASSTYSWTGVGNTIYFGEGSWLTVV.

The DNA for the CDR3 is TGTGCCAGCAGCTCCCCACAGGGGACCTACGAGCAGTACTTC. Protein sequence: CASSSPQGTYEQYF. The chain carries TRBV27 and TRBJ2-7, with 7 bases aligning to TRBD1. This CDR3 contains 14 residues. The germline gives CDR1 MNHEY, CDR2 SMNVEV (reference sequence). V lost 6 bases, J lost 2 bases, and 7 bases stayed unmatched.

The genes are TRBV5-4 and TRBJ1-4; possible D gene TRBD1, 5 bases. The V and J ends lost 0 bases and 7 bases respectively, with 13 bases between them. The germline V gene encodes CDR1 SGHNT and CDR2 YYREEE (reference sequence). The CDR3 is made up of 15 amino acids. The CDR3 region has the DNA TGTGCCAGCAGCTTGGGGGACCCACGGGCTGAAAAACTGTTTTTT. Protein product: CASSLGDPRAEKLFF.

The rearrangement uses TRBV6-5 and TRBJ2-7; D gene unclear. Trimming took off 2 bases at V and 0 bases at J, with 11 bases between the two ends. The CDR3 is 15 amino acids. CDR1 is MNHEY and CDR2 is SVGAGI in the germline V gene. CDR3 nucleotides: TGTGCCAGCAGTTACGAAGGCGAGAGCTCCTACGAGCAGTACTTC. It specifies CASSYEGESSYEQYF.

The chain carries TRBV24-1 and TRBJ2-3; a possible D gene is TRBD1 (6 bases). Germline V gene sequence: CDR1 KGHDR, CDR2 SFDVKD. The CDR3 runs 17 residues. V was clipped by 1 base and J by 1 base, with 14 bases between them. This CDR3 reads CATSDLVGARGTDTQYF. Written as DNA, the CDR3 is TGTGCCACCAGTGATTTAGTGGGGGCTAGGGGCACAGATACGCAGTATTTT.

The V call is TRBV4-1, the J call TRBJ1-6, with TRBD1 as a possible D gene (5 bases). The CDR3 totals 14 residues. Germline loops: CDR1 MGHRA, CDR2 YSYEKL. V was pared by 1 base and J by 8 bases, with 9 bases between. DNA for the CDR3: TGCGCCAGCAGCCAAGTTAGGGGCGATTCACCCCTCCACTTT. Translated: CASSQVRGDSPLHF.

This chain links TRBV19 with TRBJ2-7, with 13 bases that match TRBD2. V shed 9 bases and J 1 base; nucleotides not matched to a gene: 0. Germline V lookup: CDR1 LNHDA, CDR2 SQIVND (reference sequence). This CDR3 has 13 residues. As DNA, the CDR3 is TGTGCCAGGACTAGCGGGAGGTCCTACGAGCAGTACTTC. It translates to CARTSGRSYEQYF.

This chain connects TRBV27 to TRBJ2-3; D might be TRBD2 (5 bases). V lost 5 bases and J lost 1, with 10 bases in between. The CDR3 loop spans 14 amino acids. The germline CDR1 and CDR2 sequences are MNHEY and SMNVEV (reference sequence). This chain's CDR3 is CASSPRTGTDTQYF. CDR3 in DNA: TGTGCCAGCAGTCCAAGGACTGGCACAGATACGCAGTATTTT.

The V and J genes are TRBV5-1 and TRBJ2-3, with 12 bases identical to TRBD2. The CDR3 is 20 residues long. Per germline, CDR1 SGHRS and CDR2 YFSETQ. Trimming at V came to 3 bases and at J to 2 bases, leaving 16 bases not matched to a gene. The chain's CDR3 is CASSSSGRVHQEANTDTQYF. The CDR3 nucleotides read TGCGCCAGCAGCTCTAGCGGGAGGGTCCACCAAGAAGCAAACACAGATACGCAGTATTTT.

The rearrangement joins TRBV3-1 (or the pseudogene TRBV3-2) to TRBJ1-2, with TRBD1 matching 10 bases. CDR1 is LGHDT and CDR2 is YNNKEL in the germline V gene (reference sequence). The CDR3 is 16 residues long. The V and J ends lost 2 bases and 14 bases, in that order; junction bases with no gene match: 17. The CDR3 loop is CASSQHSPGQGPLRTF. In nucleotides, the CDR3 is TGTGCCAGCAGCCAACATTCTCCGGGACAGGGGCCCCTTCGTACCTTC.

The chain carries TRBV6-5 and TRBJ2-5; 7 nucleotides align to TRBD1. The CDR3 runs 14 residues. Germline V CDR1 and CDR2: MNHEY, SVGAGI. Trimming removed 7 bases from V and 3 bases from J; junction bases left unmatched: 8. Written as DNA, the CDR3 is TGTGCCAGCACTGTACAACAGGGGAAAGAGACCCAGTACTTC. Its protein product is CASTVQQGKETQYF.

CDR3 amino acids: CASSQDGVIGNEQFF. The CDR3 region has the DNA TGCGCCAGCAGCCAAGACGGAGTTATAGGGAATGAGCAGTTCTTC. The chain links TRBV4-1 to TRBJ2-1; unclear D gene. The CDR3 loop spans 15 amino acids. V was shortened by 0 bases and J by 7 bases, with 13 bases between the two germline ends. Germline V gene data show CDR1 as MGHRA and CDR2 as YSYEKL.

The chain recombines TRBV2 with TRBJ1-5; D is undetermined. The CDR3 is made up of 13 amino acids. Trimming cost V 4 bases and J 2 bases, with 6 bases left between them. From germline, CDR1 is SNHLY and CDR2 FYNNEI. The CDR3 sequence: CASSGSGNQPQHF. CDR3 nucleotides: TGTGCCAGCAGTGGCTCTGGCAATCAGCCCCAGCATTTT.